This T cell receptor (beta chain) was captured in a study of cytomegalovirus exposure and HLA in healthy donors. Researchers ran the PCR with 60 Vbeta and 13 Jbeta primers. Some clones are missing from TCRdb's copy, which holds only in-frame ones; the method was immunoSEQ multiplex PCR. This table has a few hundred thousand clones, roughly 84% appearing once. This clone came up once. The target antigen is unknown. The CDR3 is 15 amino acids. The J segment lost 8 bases and the V segment lost 6 bases, leaving 16 bases of the junction unmatched. CDR1 MDHEN and CDR2 SYDVKM come from the germline V gene. Points from the study as a whole: Trimming of TCR beta V- and J-genes showed a link, identified in a later analysis, to a missense DCLRE1C variant. Presence/absence analyses rested on an assumption that sequencing depth was roughly uniform across donors. Later examination showed HLA-associated TCR beta chains had greater clonal expansion than equally common others.

The gene calls are TRBV28 and TRBJ2-7; 7 positions match TRBD2. Material: PBMCs. The receptor's source is a girl aged 5-17 years in good health and CMV-seronegative. The CDR3 is CASSSGGSVGYQQYF. The CDR3 nucleotides read TGTGCCAGCAGCTCGGGGGGTTCGGTGGGGTACCAGCAGTACTTC.